This T cell receptor beta chain was captured in a study of OX40 agonist ivuxolimab in advanced cancers. About the study: Patients received the agonistic anti-OX40 (CD134) antibody ivuxolimab. Subjects had a mean age of about 61 years, with a range of roughly 20 to 79; 82.7% were male.

Looked up from germline, CDR1 is GTSNPN and CDR2 is SVGIG (reference sequence). The CDR3 is made up of 13 amino acids. V shed 7 bases and J shed 4 bases, with 16 bases lying between them. Assay used: immunoSEQ multiplex PCR; TCRdb lists only in-frame clones, some missing. The sample contains 85,000 to 100,000 clones, over 85% of which appear only once. This sample comprised CD4+ or CD8+ T cells sorted from blood, obtained in a trial of the OX40 agonist ivuxolimab. The V and J genes are TRBV30 and TRBJ1-1; possible D gene TRBD1, 6 bases. The sequence derives from an adult with an advanced solid tumor such as melanoma, head and neck, liver or kidney cancer. CDR3 DNA: TGTGCCTCACAGAGGGGGGAAGGCACTGAAGCTTTCTTT. The encoded protein is CASQRGEGTEAFF. The full variable domain, in which reference TRBV30 and TRBJ1-1 provide the parts outside the CDR3, is SQTIHQWPATLVQPVGSPLSLECTVEGTSNPNLYWYRQAAGRGLQLLFYSVGIGQISSEVPQNLSASRPQDRQFILSSKKLLLSDSGFYLCASQRGEGTEAFFGQGTRLTVV.